This passage covers 3 T cell receptor beta chains from one sample sequenced in a study of T cell repertoires in aging, cancer and after chemotherapy. TCR beta rearrangements were amplified from peripheral blood genomic DNA. A mixed TRB-A/B primer pool amplified rearranged TRB by multiplex touch-down PCR. A single record per CDR3 protein comes from TCRdb applying MiXCR to the multiplex PCR reads. Among 4,500 to 5,500 distinct CDR3 sequences, around 30% were seen once, and the ten largest hold 11%. The sample comprised blood. The origin of the receptors is a human donor with a solid tumor.

The chain has TRBV12-3 or TRBV12-4 and TRBJ2-2; 7 bases match TRBD1. J was trimmed by 2 bases and V by 6 bases; bases with no gene match: 3. The CDR3 totals 14 residues. The CDR3 loop is CASSRQGNTGELFF. In DNA form, the CDR3 reads TGTGCCAGCAGCAGACAGGGTAACACCGGGGAGCTGTTTTTT.

Comment on this clonotype: The junction differs from germline at one of its ends, possibly a read error. The V gene is TRBV20-1, the J gene TRBJ1-5; tentatively, D is TRBD1 (6 bases). CDR3 length: 14 amino acids. The germline gives CDR1 DFQATT, CDR2 SNEGSKA (reference sequence). The CDR3 spells CSAIFRGADQTQHF. CDR3 in DNA: TGCAGTGCTATCTTCCGGGGGGCGGATCAGACCCAGCATTTT.

The chain combines TRBV20-1 with TRBJ1-2, with D possibly being TRBD1 (5 bases). The CDR3 contains 15 residues. CDR1 and CDR2 from the germline V gene are DFQATT and SNEGSKA (reference sequence). With 0 bases removed from V and 4 bases from J, the gap between germline ends came to 15 bases. CDR3 residues: CSARDPQGILYGYTF. CDR3 DNA sequence: TGCAGTGCTAGAGACCCTCAGGGTATCCTCTATGGCTACACCTTC.